The present T cell receptor beta chain was sequenced within a study of blood T cell repertoires in COVID-19. On the study more broadly: From the United States, Italy and Spain came samples of acute and convalescent COVID-19.

Trimming shortened V by 2 bases and J by 2 bases, and 6 bases separated the two germline ends. The CDR3 contains 13 residues. Repertoires were generated with immunoSEQ multiplex PCR, while TCRdb's copy carries only in-frame clones and drops some. The data contain fewer than 200,000 clones, around 79% of them seen just once; the ten biggest clones take up 26%. Sequenced: peripheral blood. The chain combines TRBV12-3 or TRBV12-4 with TRBJ2-5, with unresolved D. This receptor was obtained from a woman aged 70-85 years with acute or convalescent COVID-19. CDR3 amino acids: CASSLRRQETQYF. The CDR3 DNA reads TGTGCCAGCAGTTTAAGGCGGCAAGAGACCCAGTACTTC.